This TCR beta chain was captured by sequencing in a study of tissue T cells after allogeneic stem cell transplantation. Study results and limitations: In patients and mice, blood and spleen missed much of tissue repertoire.

On this clone itself: Its target is unknown. Mouse names are used for the genes. The CDR3 end is not reached by the read, which stops 1 residue before it; the germline J gene fills it in.

Produced via immunoSEQ multiplex PCR; TCRdb's table is partial and in-frame only. The repertoire holds tens of thousands of clones, with approximately 72% as singletons. The CDR3 is made up of 15 amino acids. Trimming cost V 0 bases and J 1 base, with 8 bases left between them. Germline CDR1 reads LGHNA; CDR2 reads YSYQKL. The source material was spleen. The sequence derives from a female BALB/c mouse in good health. For this mouse line, the MHC haplotype is H2-d. V is TRBV2 and J is TRBJ2-5, with D possibly TRBD1 on 5 matching bases. The part of the CDR3 DNA that was read is TGTGCCAGCAGCCAAGACAGGGTTGACCAAGACACCCAGTAC. Protein sequence: CASSQDRVDQDTQY. The CDR3 in full is CASSQDRVDQDTQYF. Full variable domain (missing parts from reference TRBV2 and TRBJ2-5): DPKIIQKPKYLVAVTGSEKILICEQYLGHNAMYWYRQSAKKPLEFMFSYSYQKLMDNQTASSRFQPQSSKKNHLDLQITALKPDDSATYFCASSQDRVDQDTQYFGPGTRLLVL.